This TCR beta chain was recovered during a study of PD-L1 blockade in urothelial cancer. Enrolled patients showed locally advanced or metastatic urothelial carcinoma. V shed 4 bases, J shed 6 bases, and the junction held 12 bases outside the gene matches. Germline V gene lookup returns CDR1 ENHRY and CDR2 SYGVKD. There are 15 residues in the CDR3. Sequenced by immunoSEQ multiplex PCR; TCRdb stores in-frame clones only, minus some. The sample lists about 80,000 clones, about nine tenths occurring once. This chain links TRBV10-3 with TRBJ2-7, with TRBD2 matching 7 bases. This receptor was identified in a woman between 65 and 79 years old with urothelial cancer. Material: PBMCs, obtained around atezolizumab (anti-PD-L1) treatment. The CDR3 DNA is TGTGCCATCAGTGCGGCGGGCGGGAGTGACGGCGAGCAGTACTTC. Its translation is CAISAAGGSDGEQYF.